This entry lists 20 T cell receptor beta chains sequenced from one sample in a study of immune cell composition in non-small cell lung cancer. The table came from immunoSEQ multiplex PCR; TCRdb's copy has only in-frame clones and leaves some out. The sample holds fewer than 6,500 clones; about 80% are singletons and the top ten take roughly a tenth. Sequenced material: lung tumor tissue. The receptors come from a human donor with non-small cell lung cancer.

V and J are TRBV5-1 and TRBJ2-7; 9 positions match TRBD2. The trim removed 8 bases at V and 0 bases at J, leaving 9 bases unmatched. The CDR3 sequence is 15 residues long. CDR1 SGHRS and CDR2 YFSETQ come from the germline V gene. CDR3 protein: CASSLAGDPSYEQYF. CDR3 nucleotides: TGCGCCAGTTCCTTAGCGGGAGACCCCTCCTACGAGCAGTACTTC.

This chain uses TRBV5-5 with TRBJ1-6; TRBD1 agrees at 7 bases. Germline CDR1 reads SGHKS; CDR2 reads YYEKEE (reference sequence). The J segment lost 4 bases and the V segment lost 5 bases, leaving 3 bases of the junction unmatched. The length of the CDR3 is 14 residues. This CDR3 is CASRHRGYNSPLHF. The CDR3 coding sequence is TGTGCCAGCAGGCACAGGGGTTATAATTCACCCCTCCACTTT.

The V and J genes are TRBV29-1 and TRBJ2-1; 11 bases fit TRBD2. V was clipped by 7 bases and J by 5 bases; unmatched bases: 1. Per germline, CDR1 SQVTM and CDR2 ANQGSEA. CDR3 length: 12 residues. CDR3 region: CSAGLADNEQFF. The CDR3 coding sequence is TGCAGCGCGGGACTAGCGGACAATGAGCAGTTCTTC.

The V gene is TRBV6-1, the J gene TRBJ2-1; 10 nucleotides agree with TRBD2. In germline, CDR1 is MNHNS, CDR2 SASEGT. V trimming: 6 bases; J trimming: 3 bases; junction bases outside the gene matches: 5. The CDR3 has 15 residues. The chain's CDR3 is CASRIGTSVYNEQFF. In DNA, the CDR3 is TGTGCCAGCAGGATCGGGACTAGCGTCTACAATGAGCAGTTCTTC.

V gene TRBV10-2 combines with J gene TRBJ2-7, with 9 bases aligning to TRBD1. CDR1 and CDR2 (germline): WSHSY, SAAADI. The V and J ends lost 0 bases and 2 bases, in that order; junction bases with no gene match: 5. This CDR3 is 16 amino acids long. The chain's CDR3 is CASSESGGTGTYEQYF. The DNA of the CDR3 is TGCGCCAGCAGTGAGTCTGGGGGGACAGGGACCTACGAGCAGTACTTC.

This clone was seen more than once but under ten times. The chain is built from TRBV7-2 and TRBJ2-7; D not resolved. This CDR3 is built from 11 residues. The V end lost 3 bases, the J end lost 6 bases, and 6 bases lay between the germline ends. Per germline, CDR1 SGHTA and CDR2 FQGNSA. In DNA form, the CDR3 reads TGTGCCAGCAGCTTTGGCATCGAGCAGTACTTC. It specifies CASSFGIEQYF.

Concerning this clone itself: At one end the junction does not follow the germline gene, possibly because of a read error. The rearrangement uses TRBV7-2 and TRBJ1-2; TRBD1 matches at 9 bases. This CDR3 has 12 residues. Germline CDR1 SGHTA, CDR2 FQGNSA. Here the CDR3 reads CASSLVTGGFTF. The CDR3 DNA is TGTGCCAGCAGCTTAGTTACAGGGGGCTTCACCTTC.

The chain couples TRBV6-1 to TRBJ2-2; D unresolved. The CDR3 runs 14 residues. V lost 3 bases and J lost 0, with 5 bases in between. The germline V gene encodes CDR1 MNHNS and CDR2 SASEGT. CDR3 region: CASSESSNTGELFF. CDR3 nucleotides: TGTGCCAGCAGTGAGTCCTCGAACACCGGGGAGCTGTTTTTT.

The CDR3 reads CASSLSWTLAKNIQYF. As DNA, the CDR3 is TGTGCCAGCAGTTTATCTTGGACATTAGCCAAAAACATTCAGTACTTC. The chain employs TRBV27 and TRBJ2-4; possible D gene TRBD1, 5 bases. Germline V gives CDR1 MNHEY, CDR2 SMNVEV (reference sequence). The CDR3 runs to 16 residues. V was shortened by 0 bases and J by 0 bases, with 9 bases between the two germline ends.

The genes are TRBV6-5 and TRBJ2-1; TRBD2 aligns across 9 bases. The CDR3 runs to 16 residues. The germline V gene has CDR1 MNHEY and CDR2 SVGAGI. The V gene end was trimmed by 4 bases and the J gene end by 2 bases; junction bases not matched to a gene: 6. CDR3 region: CASSSRSGRTYNEQFF. CDR3 bases: TGTGCCAGCAGTTCCCGGAGCGGGAGGACCTACAATGAGCAGTTCTTC.

The J gene is TRBJ1-1, the V gene TRBV5-1; 7 bases map to TRBD1. Germline CDR1 is SGHRS and CDR2 is YFSETQ. This CDR3 has 14 amino acids. V shed 7 bases and J 4 bases; nucleotides not matched to a gene: 10. In DNA, the CDR3 is TGCGCCAGCTCTAGGATAACAGGGGCCACTGAAGCTTTCTTT. It is translated as CASSRITGATEAFF.

The chain has TRBV6-5 and TRBJ1-1; 8 bases line up with TRBD1. The CDR3 is 14 residues long. V lost 6 bases, J lost 4 bases, and 7 bases stayed unmatched. Germline values: CDR1 MNHEY, CDR2 SVGAGI. The CDR3 DNA is TGTGCCAGCAGGAATGGACAGGGCGGCACTGAAGCTTTCTTT. This codes for CASRNGQGGTEAFF.

The chain joins TRBV7-6 to TRBJ1-4, with 9 positions matching TRBD1. CDR3 length: 18 residues. V lost 5 bases, J lost 0 bases, and 10 bases stayed unmatched. The germline gives CDR1 SGHVS, CDR2 FNYEAQ. The CDR3 sequence is CASSATGGNGATNEKLFF. The CDR3 DNA sequence: TGTGCCAGCAGCGCCACAGGGGGCAATGGTGCAACTAATGAAAAACTGTTTTTT. The full variable domain, rest sourced from reference TRBV7-6 and TRBJ1-4, is GAGVSQSPRYKVTKRGQDVALRCDPISGHVSLYWYRQALGQGPEFLTYFNYEAQQDKSGLPNDRFSAERPEGSISTLTIQRTEQRDSAMYRCASSATGGNGATNEKLFFGSGTQLSVL.

In its sample, this clone was seen a few times. The chain recombines TRBV6-8 with TRBJ2-3, with unresolved D. There are 12 residues in the CDR3. V gave up 8 bases and J gave up 5 bases, with 11 bases separating them. In germline, CDR1 is MNHGY, CDR2 SAAAGT. The CDR3 loop reads CASVGRGDTQYF. The CDR3 region has the DNA TGTGCCAGCGTCGGTCGAGGAGATACGCAGTATTTT.

This clone is medium-sized. This sequence joins TRBV5-6 and TRBJ1-1, with 7 bases matching TRBD1. CDR1 is SGHDT and CDR2 is YYEEEE in the germline V gene. With V trimmed by 7 bases and J by 0 bases, 9 bases remained unmatched. The CDR3 totals 15 residues. The CDR3 DNA is TGTGCCAGCTCAACAGGGGACCACATGAACACTGAAGCTTTCTTT. It encodes CASSTGDHMNTEAFF.

The chain recombines TRBV7-6 with TRBJ2-7; 7 bases line up with TRBD1. The CDR3 has 16 residues. The V and J ends lost 4 bases and 3 bases, in that order; junction bases with no gene match: 12. CDR1 and CDR2 (germline): SGHVS, FNYEAQ. DNA of the CDR3: TGTGCCAGCAGCTCGTCTGCGGGCAGGGGGAACTACGAGCAGTACTTC. It translates to CASSSSAGRGNYEQYF. The full variable domain, in which reference TRBV7-6 and TRBJ2-7 provide the parts outside the CDR3, is GAGVSQSPRYKVTKRGQDVALRCDPISGHVSLYWYRQALGQGPEFLTYFNYEAQQDKSGLPNDRFSAERPEGSISTLTIQRTEQRDSAMYRCASSSSAGRGNYEQYFGPGTRLTVT.

The V call is TRBV7-2, the J call TRBJ1-1; 7 bases match TRBD1. The length of the CDR3 is 15 residues. V gave up 6 bases and J gave up 4 bases; unmatched junction bases: 11. Germline V gives CDR1 SGHTA, CDR2 FQGNSA. CDR3 sequence (DNA): TGTGCCAGCAGTAGAAACAGGGGAGGAGCCACTGAAGCTTTCTTT. Translated, it gives CASSRNRGGATEAFF.

The chain uses TRBV7-9 and TRBJ2-2; D is perhaps TRBD1 (5 bases). Germline CDR1 and CDR2: SEHNR and FQNEAQ (reference sequence). The CDR3 is made up of 14 amino acids. Trimming stripped 7 bases from V and 4 bases from J, with 13 bases between. The CDR3 reads CASTAAGFTGELFF. In DNA form, the CDR3 reads TGTGCCAGCACGGCGGCAGGGTTCACCGGGGAGCTGTTTTTT. The complete variable domain, with remaining parts taken from reference TRBV7-9 and TRBJ2-2, reads DTGVSQNPRHKITKRGQNVTFRCDPISEHNRLYWYRQTLGQGPEFLTYFQNEAQLEKSRLLSDRFSAERPKGSFSTLEIQRTEQGDSAMYLCASTAAGFTGELFFGEGSRLTVL.

The chain combines TRBV15 with TRBJ2-3; 7 nucleotides line up with TRBD2. V gave up 0 bases and J gave up 2 bases; unmatched junction bases: 23. The germline CDR1 and CDR2 sequences are LNHNV and YYDKDF (reference sequence). The CDR3 loop spans 22 amino acids. The CDR3 nucleotides are TGTGCCACCAGCAGAGATATAGCGACTAGCCGTGCCGACCGGACAATCACAGATACGCAGTATTTT. Its protein is CATSRDIATSRADRTITDTQYF.

The J gene is TRBJ1-5, the V gene TRBV6-5; possible D gene TRBD1, 5 bases. The CDR3 length is 14 residues. Trimming removed 6 bases at V and 2 bases at J, with 11 bases between. CDR1 is MNHEY, CDR2 SVGAGI, per germline. The CDR3 DNA reads as TGTGCCAGCAGGGGCGGGGGTGGCAATCAGCCCCAGCATTTT. Its protein is CASRGGGGNQPQHF.